This T cell receptor (beta chain) emerged from a study of T cell responses to AZD1222 COVID-19 vaccine. General study results and limits: Two AZD1222 doses significantly raised spike-specific TCR breadth and depth over controls. The donor cohort was predominantly white British with a female majority, and clonal diversity may have been underestimated. It was only after the peak T cell response that any repertoires were sampled. Seropositive at baseline were only a handful of AZD1222 recipients.

This clone showed up just once. The antigen is unknown. The V gene lost 6 bases and the J gene lost 10 bases, with 15 bases spanning the gap. The germline V gene encodes CDR1 SQVTM and CDR2 ANQGSEA. The CDR3 has 11 residues. TCRdb keeps only in-frame clones here, not all; method: immunoSEQ multiplex PCR. Of 95,000 to 150,000 clones in the sample, roughly 84% are singletons; the top ten hold approximately 1.3%. This sequence was found in an adult in good health. The sample in question was peripheral blood, obtained on day 0 of AZD1222 vaccination. This chain joins TRBV29-1 and TRBJ1-1, with TRBD1 as a possible D gene (5 bases). CDR3: CSVEAGIRAFF. Written as DNA, the CDR3 is TGCAGCGTCGAGGCAGGGATCCGAGCTTTCTTT.